Listed here are 18 T cell receptor beta chains from one sample, sequenced in a study of CD8+CD57+ T cells in acquired aplastic anemia. CDR3 and TCR beta VDJ profiling relied on genomic DNA as the template. Each CDR3 protein gets one entry after TCRdb re-called the reads with MiXCR. This sample has roughly 150,000 distinct CDR3 sequences, with 40% to 55% found just once. The patients chosen for sequencing had shown expansion of CD8+CD57+ cells (detected by flow cytometry). What was sequenced was sorted CD4+, CD8+, or CD8+CD57+ T cells (not recorded which) from PBMCs. All receptors derive from a human donor with aplastic anemia.

This clonotype was observed many times. The gene calls are TRBV9 and TRBJ2-3; D is perhaps TRBD2 (5 bases). Per germline, CDR1 SGDLS and CDR2 YYNGEE. This CDR3 comprises 18 residues. V lost 0 bases, J lost 4 bases, and 21 bases lay in between. CDR3 nucleotide sequence: TGTGCCAGCAGCGTAGCCCTCGGGGTTGGTATCATGGCAGATACGCAGTATTTT. This codes for CASSVALGVGIMADTQYF.

This clonotype has at least ten counts. The chain is built from TRBV20-1 and TRBJ2-2; D may be TRBD2 (7 bases). Looked up from germline, CDR1 is DFQATT and CDR2 is SNEGSKA (reference sequence). V was clipped by 5 bases and J by 4 bases, with 14 bases between them. The CDR3 has 14 residues. The CDR3 spells CSASRGGGTGELFF. In DNA form, the CDR3 reads TGCAGTGCTTCAAGAGGGGGGGGCACCGGGGAGCTGTTTTTT.

This clonotype appeared a single time. The chain links TRBV20-1 to TRBJ1-2; D remains ambiguous. The V gene lost 5 bases and the J gene lost 3 bases, with 19 bases spanning the gap. CDR3 length equals 15 residues. Germline lookup yields CDR1 DFQATT and CDR2 SNEGSKA (reference sequence). As DNA, the CDR3 is TGCAGTGCTTTCATATTGTTTAAAGGTGACTATGGCTACACCTTC. Translated, it gives CSAFILFKGDYGYTF.

On this clonotype: Just one base apart from a much larger clone, this may be a read error. The CDR3 does not end in the conserved phenylalanine or tryptophan, so this is likely a read error. The chain uses TRBV4-2 and TRBJ2-3; perhaps TRBD2 as D (6 bases). V lost 4 bases to trimming and J lost 5 bases, with 16 bases between them. The CDR3 runs 15 residues. CDR1 and CDR2 from the germline V gene are LGHNA and YNFKEQ. The CDR3 protein is CASSPVGSGGDTQYL. CDR3 in DNA: TGTGCCAGCAGCCCGGTGGGTAGCGGAGGAGATACGCAGTATCTT.

DNA of the CDR3: TGCGCCAGCAGCTTGGGTAGCCAGGTCGAGCAGTACTTC. This codes for CASSLGSQVEQYF. V is TRBV5-1 and J is TRBJ2-7; D remains unclear. The V end was cut by 0 bases, the J end by 6 bases, with 10 bases between. Germline CDR1 SGHRS, CDR2 YFSETQ. This CDR3 spans 13 amino acids.

This clonotype was recorded many times. This chain joins TRBV4-2 and TRBJ1-1; TRBD1 aligns across 10 bases. J gave up 10 bases and V 0 bases, and 5 bases lay outside the gene matches. This CDR3 has 14 residues. Germline CDR1 reads LGHNA; CDR2 reads YNFKEQ. The CDR3 region has the DNA TGTGCCAGCAGCCAAGATGAAGGACAGGGGGGAGCTTTCTTT. Protein sequence: CASSQDEGQGGAFF.

About this clonotype itself: Just one base apart from a much larger clone, this may be a read error. The chain links TRBV11-2 to TRBJ1-2, with D possibly TRBD1 on 5 matching bases. The CDR3 contains 16 residues. Per the germline V gene, CDR1 is SGHAT and CDR2 is FQNNGV. CDR3 sequence (DNA): TGTGCCAGCAGCTTAGGGGGTCGGGGCAGCATCTATAGCTACACCTTC. This encodes CASSLGGRGSIYSYTF.

The genes are TRBV2 and TRBJ1-6, with D perhaps TRBD1 (6 bases). With 6 bases removed from V and 6 bases from J, the gap between germline ends came to 18 bases. CDR3 size: 16 residues. CDR1 and CDR2 from the germline V gene are SNHLY and FYNNEI. CDR3 in amino acids: CASRRGGALGNSPLHF. In nucleotides, the CDR3 is TGTGCCAGCAGAAGAGGGGGGGCTCTAGGTAATTCACCCCTCCACTTT. Based on the CDR3 plus reference TRBV2 and TRBJ1-6, the full variable domain is EPEVTQTPSHQVTQMGQEVILRCVPISNHLYFYWYRQILGQKVEFLVSFYNNEISEKSEIFDDQFSVERPDGSNFTLKIRSTKLEDSAMYFCASRRGGALGNSPLHFGNGTRLTVT.

The CDR3 loop reads CASSSTGPDTF. The CDR3 coding sequence is TGTGCCAGCTCTTCGACAGGCCCGGACACCTTC. V gene TRBV18 combines with J gene TRBJ1-2, with a tentative D call TRBD1 (6 bases). CDR1 and CDR2 (germline): KGHSH, LQKENI. Trimming shortened V by 6 bases and J by 12 bases, and 14 bases separated the two germline ends. This CDR3 comprises 11 residues. Supplemented by reference TRBV18 and TRBJ1-2, the full variable domain reads NAGVMQNPRHLVRRRGQEARLRCSPMKGHSHVYWYRQLPEEGLKFMVYLQKENIIDESGMPKERFSAEFPKEGPSILRIQQVVRGDSAAYFCASSSTGPDTFGSGTRLTVV.

The chain carries TRBV29-1 and TRBJ2-5; possible D gene TRBD1, 6 bases. The CDR3 is made up of 13 amino acids. Trimming pared 7 bases from V and 5 bases from J, leaving 17 bases between. Per the germline V gene, CDR1 is SQVTM and CDR2 is ANQGSEA. CDR3 in amino acids: CSGRDTPSETQYF. Here the CDR3 DNA reads TGCAGCGGCCGGGACACCCCCTCGGAGACCCAGTACTTC.

This clonotype was seen many times. This CDR3 reads CASSEETGSISPLHF. The CDR3 region has the DNA TGTGCCAGCAGCGAAGAGACAGGCTCCATTTCACCCCTCCACTTT. The chain has TRBV9 and TRBJ1-6, with D perhaps matching TRBD1 (6 bases). The V end lost 3 bases, the J end lost 9 bases, and 16 bases lay between the germline ends. CDR1 is SGDLS and CDR2 is YYNGEE in the germline V gene. This CDR3 spans 15 amino acids.

This sequence joins TRBV2 and TRBJ1-6; 9 bases are shared with TRBD1. CDR3 length: 18 amino acids. The J segment lost 6 bases and the V segment lost 6 bases, leaving 15 bases of the junction unmatched. Germline V gene lookup returns CDR1 SNHLY and CDR2 FYNNEI. CDR3 loop: CASSPKPGTGILNSPLHF. The CDR3 DNA reads as TGTGCCAGCAGCCCGAAACCCGGGACAGGGATTCTTAATTCACCCCTCCACTTT.

To note about this clonotype: This likely comes from a read error, as the CDR3 has no conserved phenylalanine or tryptophan at its end. J is TRBJ2-3 and V is TRBV29-1; 14 nucleotides match TRBD2. J was trimmed by 4 bases and V by 6 bases; bases with no gene match: 6. Germline assignment: CDR1 SQVTM and CDR2 ANQGSEA. The CDR3 loop spans 15 amino acids. In nucleotides, the CDR3 is TGCAGCGTGGGGGGGACTAGCGGGAGACCAGATACGCAGTATTCT. Protein: CSVGGTSGRPDTQYS.

This clonotype was recorded a few times. J is TRBJ2-7 and V is TRBV7-2; tentatively, D is TRBD1 (5 bases). CDR3 length: 13 amino acids. Per the germline V gene, CDR1 is SGHTA and CDR2 is FQGNSA. The V and J ends lost 8 bases and 5 bases respectively, with 16 bases between them. CDR3 region: CASGAPQGNEQYF. CDR3 DNA sequence: TGTGCCAGCGGCGCTCCTCAGGGTAACGAGCAGTACTTC.

The table lists this clonotype with a few counts. This rearrangement joins TRBV30 to TRBJ2-3, with D possibly TRBD2 on 5 matching bases. Germline V gives CDR1 GTSNPN, CDR2 SVGIG (reference sequence). V was trimmed by 3 bases and J by 2 bases, leaving 15 bases between them. The CDR3 has 15 amino acids. The CDR3 sequence: CAWRTRGMVTDTQYF. The CDR3 bases are TGTGCCTGGAGGACCCGGGGTATGGTCACAGATACGCAGTATTTT.

To note about this clonotype: This could be a read error, since a much larger clone is one nucleotide away. This chain uses TRBV6-2 or TRBV6-3 with TRBJ2-7, with TRBD2 matching over 8 bases. This CDR3 has 15 amino acids. Germline CDR1 MNHEY, CDR2 SVGEGT. CDR3 DNA sequence: TGTGCCAGCAGTGTCTTTCGCGGGGGGCCCTACGAGCCGTACTTC. It codes for CASSVFRGGPYEPYF.

The J gene is TRBJ1-5, the V gene TRBV19; 7 bases agree with TRBD1. V lost 2 bases, J lost 1 base, and 5 bases stayed unmatched. Germline lookup yields CDR1 LNHDA and CDR2 SQIVND (reference sequence). The CDR3 sequence is 16 residues long. The CDR3 is CASSIPGQQSNQPQHF. In nucleotides, the CDR3 is TGTGCCAGTAGTATACCGGGACAGCAAAGCAATCAGCCCCAGCATTTT.

This clonotype was counted at least ten times. The CDR3 protein is CASSATDRVSHEQYF. Here the CDR3 DNA reads TGTGCCAGTAGCGCAACGGACAGGGTGAGCCACGAGCAGTACTTC. The chain recombines TRBV19 with TRBJ2-7, with 8 bases fitting TRBD1. Germline loops: CDR1 LNHDA, CDR2 SQIVND (reference sequence). Losses at the gene ends were 6 bases for V and 5 bases for J; bases not matched to a gene: 12. The CDR3 extends over 15 amino acids. The full variable domain, its missing parts supplied by reference TRBV19 and TRBJ2-7, is DGGITQSPKYLFRKEGQNVTLSCEQNLNHDAMYWYRQDPGQGLRLIYYSQIVNDFQKGDIAEGYSVSREKKESFPLTVTSAQKNPTAFYLCASSATDRVSHEQYFGPGTRLTVT.